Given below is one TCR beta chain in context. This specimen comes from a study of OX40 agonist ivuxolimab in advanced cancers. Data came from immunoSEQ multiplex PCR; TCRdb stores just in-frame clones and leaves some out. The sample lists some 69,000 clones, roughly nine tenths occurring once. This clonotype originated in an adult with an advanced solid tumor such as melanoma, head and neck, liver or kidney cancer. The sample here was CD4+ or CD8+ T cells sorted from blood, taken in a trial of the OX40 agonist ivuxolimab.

This CDR3 is CASSPRNTDGYTF. Here the CDR3 DNA reads TGCGCCAGCAGCCCCCGGAACACGGATGGCTACACCTTC. V is TRBV5-1 and J is TRBJ1-2, with D uncertain. This CDR3 is 13 amino acids long. Germline CDR1 reads SGHRS; CDR2 reads YFSETQ. With 4 bases removed from V and 6 bases from J, the gap between germline ends came to 13 bases.